The rows below give T cell receptor beta chains drawn from one sample of a study of T cell repertoires in cytomegalovirus infection. Using its own MiXCR run on the reads, TCRdb lists one record per CDR3 protein. The sample lists roughly 600,000 distinct CDR3 sequences, roughly 24% occurring once. The specimen was CD8+ T cells from PBMCs. The source is a human donor in good health (CMV status not recorded). Some clones in this sample may be carry-over from other donors' samples. Each CDR3 is given with its conserved first and last residue. D genes are given only for firm matches. The listing skips clone size in some rows; elsewhere it reads once, few, many or a size class.

cdr3_length: 13
j_call: TRBJ2-1
d_call: NA
v_call: TRBV2
clone_size: NA
cdr3_aa: CAKGHSPYNEQFF
cdr3_nt: TGTGCCAAGGGACACTCACCCTACAATGAGCAGTTCTTC

cdr3_length: 15
j_call: TRBJ1-1
d_call: NA
v_call: TRBV12-3/TRBV12-4
clone_size: many
cdr3_aa: CASSLQPILDTEAFF
cdr3_nt: TGTGCCAGCAGTTTACAACCCATTTTGGACACTGAAGCTTTCTTT

cdr3_length: 15
j_call: TRBJ1-1
d_call: NA
v_call: TRBV28
clone_size: NA
cdr3_aa: CASSLWAGSGTEAFF
cdr3_nt: TGTGCCAGCAGTTTATGGGCAGGGTCGGGCACTGAAGCTTTCTTT

cdr3_length: 16
j_call: TRBJ2-5
d_call: TRBD2
v_call: TRBV11-2
clone_size: NA
cdr3_aa: CASSYLPGLGEETQYF
cdr3_nt: TGTGCCAGCAGTTATCTCCCGGGACTAGGCGAAGAGACCCAGTACTTC

cdr3_length: 12
j_call: TRBJ2-1
d_call: TRBD1
v_call: TRBV28
clone_size: NA
cdr3_aa: CASRGAGGEQFF
cdr3_nt: TGTGCCAGCAGGGGAGCAGGGGGTGAGCAGTTCTTC

cdr3_length: 20
j_call: TRBJ1-3
d_call: NA
v_call: TRBV12-3/TRBV12-4
clone_size: NA
cdr3_aa: CASSLYPGAYLSLSGNTIYF
cdr3_nt: TGTGCCAGCAGTTTATACCCAGGGGCTTACCTATCCCTCTCTGGAAACACCATATATTTT

cdr3_length: 13
j_call: TRBJ2-7
d_call: NA
v_call: TRBV27
clone_size: NA
cdr3_aa: CASSLSTGLEQYF
cdr3_nt: TGTGCCAGCAGTTTATCGACAGGCCTAGAGCAGTACTTC

cdr3_length: 16
j_call: TRBJ1-1
d_call: NA
v_call: TRBV7-8
clone_size: many
cdr3_aa: CASSLARTRTWVEAFF
cdr3_nt: TGTGCCAGCAGCTTAGCGCGCACAAGAACTTGGGTTGAAGCTTTCTTT

cdr3_length: 14
j_call: TRBJ2-7
d_call: NA
v_call: TRBV27
clone_size: few
cdr3_aa: CASSPVGGSYEQYF
cdr3_nt: TGTGCCAGCAGCCCCGTGGGGGGCTCCTACGAGCAGTACTTC

cdr3_length: 15
j_call: TRBJ1-5
d_call: NA
v_call: TRBV28
clone_size: NA
cdr3_aa: CASRPVGEGDQPQHF
cdr3_nt: TGTGCCAGCCGCCCCGTCGGGGAGGGGGATCAGCCCCAGCATTTT

cdr3_length: 15
j_call: TRBJ2-6
d_call: NA
v_call: TRBV3-1
clone_size: NA
cdr3_aa: CASSREYSGANVLTF
cdr3_nt: TGTGCCAGCAGCCGAGAGTACTCTGGGGCCAACGTCCTGACTTTC

cdr3_length: 15
j_call: TRBJ1-2
d_call: NA
v_call: TRBV5-6
clone_size: NA
cdr3_aa: CASSLWTETNYGYTF
cdr3_nt: TGTGCCAGCAGCCTGTGGACAGAAACTAACTATGGCTACACCTTC

cdr3_length: 12
j_call: TRBJ2-3
d_call: NA
v_call: TRBV19
clone_size: few
cdr3_aa: CASSIWRDTQYF
cdr3_nt: TGTGCCAGTAGTATTTGGCGGGATACGCAGTATTTT

cdr3_length: 16
j_call: TRBJ2-1
d_call: TRBD2
v_call: TRBV7-9
clone_size: many
cdr3_aa: CASSHSGEGSYNEQFF
cdr3_nt: TGTGCCAGCAGCCATAGCGGGGAAGGCTCCTACAATGAGCAGTTCTTC

cdr3_length: 16
j_call: TRBJ2-2
d_call: NA
v_call: TRBV5-4
clone_size: NA
cdr3_aa: CASSGGHSGGTGELFF
cdr3_nt: TGTGCCAGCAGCGGGGGACACTCCGGAGGGACCGGGGAGCTGTTTTTT

cdr3_length: 14
j_call: TRBJ1-1
d_call: TRBD1
v_call: TRBV6-4
clone_size: NA
cdr3_aa: CASSEQGGSTEAFF
cdr3_nt: TGTGCCAGCAGTGAACAGGGGGGTTCCACTGAAGCTTTCTTT

cdr3_length: 16
j_call: TRBJ2-3
d_call: TRBD1
v_call: TRBV2
clone_size: NA
cdr3_aa: CANSEDAGGVTDTQYF
cdr3_nt: TGTGCCAACAGTGAGGATGCAGGGGGCGTCACAGATACGCAGTATTTT

cdr3_length: 13
j_call: TRBJ1-1
d_call: NA
v_call: TRBV12-3/TRBV12-4
clone_size: few
cdr3_aa: CATILGGNTEAFF
cdr3_nt: TGTGCCACGATACTGGGCGGGAACACTGAAGCTTTCTTT

cdr3_length: 13
j_call: TRBJ1-1
d_call: NA
v_call: TRBV6-1
clone_size: NA
cdr3_aa: CASSWDPVNEAFF
cdr3_nt: TGTGCCAGCAGTTGGGACCCAGTGAACGAAGCTTTCTTT

cdr3_length: 15
j_call: TRBJ2-1
d_call: TRBD1
v_call: TRBV7-6
clone_size: few
cdr3_aa: CASSYSGTGLNEQFF
cdr3_nt: TGTGCCAGCAGCTACAGTGGGACAGGGCTCAATGAGCAGTTCTTC

cdr3_length: 15
j_call: TRBJ2-5
d_call: TRBD1
v_call: TRBV7-9
clone_size: few
cdr3_aa: CASSFKGGLRETQYF
cdr3_nt: TGTGCCAGCAGCTTTAAAGGGGGCCTTCGGGAGACCCAGTACTTC

cdr3_length: 16
j_call: TRBJ2-7
d_call: NA
v_call: TRBV27
clone_size: NA
cdr3_aa: CASSPTSCSFSYEQYF
cdr3_nt: TGTGCCAGCAGTCCGACCTCGTGCAGCTTCTCCTACGAGCAGTACTTC

cdr3_length: 13
j_call: TRBJ2-5
d_call: NA
v_call: TRBV20-1
clone_size: NA
cdr3_aa: CSAEWSREETQYF
cdr3_nt: TGCAGTGCGGAGTGGTCCAGGGAGGAGACCCAGTACTTC

cdr3_length: 13
j_call: TRBJ2-5
d_call: NA
v_call: TRBV20-1
clone_size: NA
cdr3_aa: CSARPSGGATQYF
cdr3_nt: TGCAGTGCTAGACCGTCAGGGGGGGCGACCCAGTACTTC

cdr3_length: 15
j_call: TRBJ2-1
d_call: TRBD2
v_call: TRBV5-6
clone_size: few
cdr3_aa: CASSLGEGPYNEQFF
cdr3_nt: TGTGCCAGCAGCTTGGGGGAGGGCCCCTACAATGAGCAGTTCTTC

cdr3_length: 12
j_call: TRBJ1-1
d_call: NA
v_call: TRBV6-1
clone_size: many
cdr3_aa: CASSEANTEAFF
cdr3_nt: TGTGCCAGCAGTGAAGCAAACACTGAAGCTTTCTTT

cdr3_length: 13
j_call: TRBJ1-1
d_call: NA
v_call: TRBV14
clone_size: NA
cdr3_aa: CASSQAFYTEAFF
cdr3_nt: TGTGCCAGCAGCCAGGCCTTTTACACTGAAGCTTTCTTT

cdr3_length: 14
j_call: TRBJ2-5
d_call: NA
v_call: TRBV7-6
clone_size: few
cdr3_aa: CASSIRTKEETQYF
cdr3_nt: TGTGCCAGCAGCATACGGACGAAGGAAGAGACCCAGTACTTC

cdr3_length: 14
j_call: TRBJ2-3
d_call: NA
v_call: TRBV20-1
clone_size: few
cdr3_aa: CSARGYGTADTQYF
cdr3_nt: TGCAGTGCTAGGGGTTACGGCACAGCGGATACGCAGTATTTT

cdr3_length: 15
j_call: TRBJ1-2
d_call: NA
v_call: TRBV10-1
clone_size: few
cdr3_aa: CASSESIKAENGYTF
cdr3_nt: TGCGCCAGCAGTGAGTCGATAAAGGCAGAGAATGGCTACACCTTC

cdr3_length: 15
j_call: TRBJ2-1
d_call: TRBD2
v_call: TRBV12-3/TRBV12-4
clone_size: NA
cdr3_aa: CASNLAGGTYNEQFF
cdr3_nt: TGTGCCAGCAATTTAGCGGGGGGTACCTACAATGAGCAGTTCTTC

cdr3_length: 15
j_call: TRBJ1-1
d_call: NA
v_call: TRBV7-6
clone_size: many
cdr3_aa: CASSSPGGMDTEAFF
cdr3_nt: TGTGCCAGCAGCTCCCCTGGGGGCATGGATACTGAAGCTTTCTTT

cdr3_length: 17
j_call: TRBJ2-2
d_call: NA
v_call: TRBV6-2/TRBV6-3
clone_size: NA
cdr3_aa: CASSLIKSFGSTGELFF
cdr3_nt: TGTGCCAGCAGCTTGATAAAAAGTTTTGGTTCAACCGGGGAGCTGTTTTTT

cdr3_length: 15
j_call: TRBJ2-5
d_call: NA
v_call: TRBV11-1
clone_size: NA
cdr3_aa: CASSLGDNLQETQYF
cdr3_nt: TGTGCCAGCAGCTTAGGGGACAACCTACAAGAGACCCAGTACTTC

cdr3_length: 15
j_call: TRBJ2-3
d_call: NA
v_call: TRBV7-6
clone_size: many
cdr3_aa: CASSRTGAHTDTQYF
cdr3_nt: TGTGCCAGCAGTCGCACGGGGGCGCATACAGATACGCAGTATTTT

cdr3_length: 14
j_call: TRBJ1-2
d_call: NA
v_call: TRBV7-9
clone_size: few
cdr3_aa: CASSLVWGDYGYTF
cdr3_nt: TGTGCCAGCAGCTTAGTTTGGGGGGACTATGGCTACACCTTC

cdr3_length: 19
j_call: TRBJ2-1
d_call: TRBD1
v_call: TRBV28
clone_size: NA
cdr3_aa: CASSFAPGQGAFSYNEQFF
cdr3_nt: TGTGCCAGCAGTTTCGCTCCGGGACAGGGGGCGTTTTCCTACAATGAGCAGTTCTTC

cdr3_length: 18
j_call: TRBJ2-2
d_call: TRBD2
v_call: TRBV6-1
clone_size: NA
cdr3_aa: CASSERIRDYANTGELFF
cdr3_nt: TGTGCCAGCAGTGAAAGGATAAGGGACTACGCCAACACCGGGGAGCTGTTTTTT

cdr3_length: 17
j_call: TRBJ2-3
d_call: NA
v_call: TRBV27
clone_size: NA
cdr3_aa: CASSPRVLIPTTDTQYF
cdr3_nt: TGTGCCAGCAGCCCCAGGGTGTTGATCCCGACCACAGATACGCAGTATTTT

cdr3_length: 14
j_call: TRBJ1-1
d_call: NA
v_call: TRBV28
clone_size: many
cdr3_aa: CASSHRYMNTEAFF
cdr3_nt: TGTGCCAGCAGTCACAGGTATATGAACACTGAAGCTTTCTTT

cdr3_length: 14
j_call: TRBJ1-1
d_call: NA
v_call: TRBV7-6
clone_size: many
cdr3_aa: CASSLLGGNTEAFF
cdr3_nt: TGTGCCAGCAGCTTATTGGGGGGCAACACTGAAGCTTTCTTT

cdr3_length: 16
j_call: TRBJ1-4
d_call: TRBD1
v_call: TRBV7-9
clone_size: many
cdr3_aa: CASSSVTGGFNEKLFF
cdr3_nt: TGTGCCAGCAGCTCGGTGACAGGGGGTTTTAATGAAAAACTGTTTTTT

cdr3_length: 13
j_call: TRBJ1-1
d_call: NA
v_call: TRBV28
clone_size: NA
cdr3_aa: CASSLVQLKVAFF
cdr3_nt: TGTGCCAGCAGTCTTGTGCAGCTCAAAGTAGCTTTCTTT

cdr3_length: 12
j_call: TRBJ1-1
d_call: NA
v_call: TRBV12-3/TRBV12-4
clone_size: many
cdr3_aa: CASSFGQFEAFF
cdr3_nt: TGTGCCAGCAGTTTTGGACAGTTTGAAGCTTTCTTT

cdr3_length: 15
j_call: TRBJ1-4
d_call: NA
v_call: TRBV2
clone_size: NA
cdr3_aa: CASSEARVFGEKLFF
cdr3_nt: TGTGCCAGCAGTGAAGCCAGGGTCTTTGGTGAAAAACTGTTTTTT